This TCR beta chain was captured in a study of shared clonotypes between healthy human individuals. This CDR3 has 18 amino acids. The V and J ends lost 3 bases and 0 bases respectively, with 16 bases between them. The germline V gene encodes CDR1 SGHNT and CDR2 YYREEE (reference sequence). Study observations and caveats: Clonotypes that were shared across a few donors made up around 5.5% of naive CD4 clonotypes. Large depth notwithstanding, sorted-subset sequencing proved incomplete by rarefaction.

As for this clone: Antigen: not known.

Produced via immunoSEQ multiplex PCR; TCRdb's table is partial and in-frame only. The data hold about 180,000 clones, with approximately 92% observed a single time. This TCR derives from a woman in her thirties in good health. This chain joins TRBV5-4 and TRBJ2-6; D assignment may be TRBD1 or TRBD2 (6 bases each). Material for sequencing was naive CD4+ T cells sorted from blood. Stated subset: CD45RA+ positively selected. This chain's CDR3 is CASSSPYREASGANVLTF. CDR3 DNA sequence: TGTGCCAGCAGCTCTCCGTACAGGGAGGCCTCTGGGGCCAACGTCCTGACTTTC.